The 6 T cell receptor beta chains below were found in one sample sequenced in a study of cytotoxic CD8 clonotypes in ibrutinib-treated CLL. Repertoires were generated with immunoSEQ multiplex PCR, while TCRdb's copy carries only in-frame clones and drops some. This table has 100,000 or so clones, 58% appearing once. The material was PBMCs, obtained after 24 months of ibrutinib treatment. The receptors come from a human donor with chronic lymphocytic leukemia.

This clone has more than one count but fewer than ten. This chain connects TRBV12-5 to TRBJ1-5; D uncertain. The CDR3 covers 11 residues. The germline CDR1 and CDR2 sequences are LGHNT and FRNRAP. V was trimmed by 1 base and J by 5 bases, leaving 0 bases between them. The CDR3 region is CASGLDQPQHF. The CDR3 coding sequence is TGTGCTAGTGGTTTGGATCAGCCCCAGCATTTT.

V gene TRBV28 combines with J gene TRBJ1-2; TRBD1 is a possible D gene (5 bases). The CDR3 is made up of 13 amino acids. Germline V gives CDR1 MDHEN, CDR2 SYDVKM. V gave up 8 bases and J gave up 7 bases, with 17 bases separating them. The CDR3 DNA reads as TGTGCCAGCGGGTCCTCCCCGGGGGGTGGCTACACCTTC. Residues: CASGSSPGGGYTF.

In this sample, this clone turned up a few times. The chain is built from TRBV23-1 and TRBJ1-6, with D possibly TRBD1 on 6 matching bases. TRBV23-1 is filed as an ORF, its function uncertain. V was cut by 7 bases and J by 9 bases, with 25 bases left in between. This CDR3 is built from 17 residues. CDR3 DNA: TGCGCCAGCATACCTGAGGGGGGGTATGTCTTGAGTTCACCCCTCCACTTT. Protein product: CASIPEGGYVLSSPLHF.

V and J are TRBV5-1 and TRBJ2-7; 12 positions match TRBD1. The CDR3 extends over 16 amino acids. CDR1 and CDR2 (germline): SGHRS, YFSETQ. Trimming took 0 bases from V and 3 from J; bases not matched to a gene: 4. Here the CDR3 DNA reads TGCGCCAGCAGCTTGGGCGGGACAGGGGGCTACTACGAGCAGTACTTC. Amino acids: CASSLGGTGGYYEQYF.

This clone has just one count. The CDR3 spells CASSLVEGKAFF. For the CDR3, the DNA is TGCGCCAGCAGCTTGGTCGAGGGAAAAGCTTTCTTT. The gene calls are TRBV5-1 and TRBJ1-1; D ambiguous. Germline V CDR1 and CDR2: SGHRS, YFSETQ. CDR3 size: 12 residues. V lost 0 bases and J lost 9, with 9 bases in between.

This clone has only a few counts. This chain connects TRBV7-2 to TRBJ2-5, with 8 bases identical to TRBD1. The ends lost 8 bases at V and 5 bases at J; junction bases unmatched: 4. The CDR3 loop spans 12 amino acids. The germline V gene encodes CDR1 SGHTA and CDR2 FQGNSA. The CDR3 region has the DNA TGTGCCAGCCGCAGGGGGCAGGAGACCCAGTACTTC. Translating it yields CASRRGQETQYF.